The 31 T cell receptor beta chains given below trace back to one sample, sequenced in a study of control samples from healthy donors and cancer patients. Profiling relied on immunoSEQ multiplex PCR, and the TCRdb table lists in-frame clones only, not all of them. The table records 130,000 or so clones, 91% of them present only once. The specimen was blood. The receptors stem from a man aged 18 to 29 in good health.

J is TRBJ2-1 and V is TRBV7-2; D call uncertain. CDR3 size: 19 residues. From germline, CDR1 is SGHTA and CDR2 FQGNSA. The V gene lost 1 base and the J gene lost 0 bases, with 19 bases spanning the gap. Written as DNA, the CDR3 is TGTGCCAGCAGCTTAGGGGGTATGGGGTACGCCGGCTCCTACAATGAGCAGTTCTTC. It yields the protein CASSLGGMGYAGSYNEQFF.

CDR3 loop: CASSRGADREPLNYGYTF. The CDR3 nucleotides read TGCGCCAGCAGCCGCGGGGCCGACAGGGAGCCTCTGAACTATGGCTACACCTTC. V and J are TRBV5-1 and TRBJ1-2, with 7 positions matching TRBD1. This CDR3 has 18 amino acids. Germline CDR1 SGHRS, CDR2 YFSETQ. Germline trimming cut 4 bases from V and 2 bases from J; bases unmatched to any gene: 17.

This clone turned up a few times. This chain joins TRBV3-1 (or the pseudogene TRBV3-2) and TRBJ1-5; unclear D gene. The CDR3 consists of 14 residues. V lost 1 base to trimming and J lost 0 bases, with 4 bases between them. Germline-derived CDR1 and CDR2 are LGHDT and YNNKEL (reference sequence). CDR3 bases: TGTGCCAGCAGCCAAGGGAATAGCAATCAGCCCCAGCATTTT. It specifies CASSQGNSNQPQHF.

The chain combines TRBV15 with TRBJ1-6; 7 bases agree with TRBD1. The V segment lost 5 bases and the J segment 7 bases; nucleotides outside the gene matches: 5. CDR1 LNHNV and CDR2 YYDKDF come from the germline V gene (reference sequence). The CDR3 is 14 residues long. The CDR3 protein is CATSRDRLNSPLHF. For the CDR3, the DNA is TGTGCCACCAGCCGGGACAGATTAAATTCACCCCTCCACTTT.

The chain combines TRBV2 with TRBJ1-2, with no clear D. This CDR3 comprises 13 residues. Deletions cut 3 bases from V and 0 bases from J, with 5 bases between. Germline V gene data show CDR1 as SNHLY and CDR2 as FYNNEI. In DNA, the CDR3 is TGTGCCAGCAGTGACCAGCCTAACTATGGCTACACCTTC. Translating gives CASSDQPNYGYTF.

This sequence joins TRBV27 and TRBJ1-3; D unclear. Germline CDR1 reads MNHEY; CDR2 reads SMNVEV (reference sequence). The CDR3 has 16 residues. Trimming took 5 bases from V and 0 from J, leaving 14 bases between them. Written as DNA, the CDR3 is TGTGCCAGCAGTCCTCTCATCCGGGACTCTGGAAACACCATATATTTT. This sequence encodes CASSPLIRDSGNTIYF.

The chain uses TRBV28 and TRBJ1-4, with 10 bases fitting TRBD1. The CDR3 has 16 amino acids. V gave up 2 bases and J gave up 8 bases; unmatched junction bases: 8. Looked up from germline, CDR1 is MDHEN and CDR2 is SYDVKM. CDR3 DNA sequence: TGTGCCAGCAGTTTACAGGGGGACAGGGGATGGGAAAAACTGTTTTTT. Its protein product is CASSLQGDRGWEKLFF.

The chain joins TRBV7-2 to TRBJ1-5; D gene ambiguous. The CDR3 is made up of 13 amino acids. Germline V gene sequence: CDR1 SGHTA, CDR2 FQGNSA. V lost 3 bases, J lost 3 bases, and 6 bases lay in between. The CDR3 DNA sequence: TGTGCCAGCAGCTTCACCGACAATCAGCCCCAGCATTTT. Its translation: CASSFTDNQPQHF.

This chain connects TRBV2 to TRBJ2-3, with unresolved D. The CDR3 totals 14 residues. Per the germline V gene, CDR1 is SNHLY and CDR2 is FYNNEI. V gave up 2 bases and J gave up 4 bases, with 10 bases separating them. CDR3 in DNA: TGTGCCAGCAGTGAAAATCTCCCCTCAGATACGCAGTATTTT. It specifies CASSENLPSDTQYF.

The CDR3 spells CASSWGAEPTQYF. The CDR3 bases are TGTGCCAGCAGTTGGGGGGCCGAGCCGACCCAGTACTTC. The chain links TRBV12-3 or TRBV12-4 to TRBJ2-5; either TRBD1 or TRBD2 may fit D (6 bases each). Trimming removed 4 bases from V and 7 bases from J, with 13 bases in between. The CDR3 length is 13 residues.

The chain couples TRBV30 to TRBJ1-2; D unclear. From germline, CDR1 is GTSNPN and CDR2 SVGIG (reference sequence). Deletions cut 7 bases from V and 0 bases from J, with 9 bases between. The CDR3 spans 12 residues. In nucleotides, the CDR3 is TGTGCCTCCCCTCGGGCTAACTATGGCTACACCTTC. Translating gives CASPRANYGYTF.

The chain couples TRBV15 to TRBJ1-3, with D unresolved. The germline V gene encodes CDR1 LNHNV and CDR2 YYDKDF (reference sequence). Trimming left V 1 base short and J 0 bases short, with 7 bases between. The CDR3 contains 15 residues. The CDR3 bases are TGTGCCACCAGCAGAGTCGGTAACTCTGGAAACACCATATATTTT. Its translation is CATSRVGNSGNTIYF. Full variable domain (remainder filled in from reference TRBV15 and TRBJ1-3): DAMVIQNPRYQVTQFGKPVTLSCSQTLNHNVMYWYQQKSSQAPKLLFHYYDKDFNNEADTPDNFQSRRPNTSFCFLDIRSPGLGDTAMYLCATSRVGNSGNTIYFGEGSWLTVV.

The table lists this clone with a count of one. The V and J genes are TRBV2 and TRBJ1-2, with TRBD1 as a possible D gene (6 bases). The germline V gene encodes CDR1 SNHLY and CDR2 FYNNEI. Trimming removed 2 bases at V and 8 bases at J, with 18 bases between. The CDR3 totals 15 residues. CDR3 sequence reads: CASSESGQLSIGYTF. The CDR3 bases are TGTGCCAGCAGTGAATCCGGACAGCTCTCCATCGGCTACACCTTC.

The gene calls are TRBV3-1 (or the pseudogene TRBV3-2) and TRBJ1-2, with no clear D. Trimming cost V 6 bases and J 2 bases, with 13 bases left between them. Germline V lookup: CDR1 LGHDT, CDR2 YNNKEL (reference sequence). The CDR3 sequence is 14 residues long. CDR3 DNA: TGTGCCAGCAGTCACCGGACGGGGAACTATGGCTACACCTTC. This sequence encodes CASSHRTGNYGYTF.

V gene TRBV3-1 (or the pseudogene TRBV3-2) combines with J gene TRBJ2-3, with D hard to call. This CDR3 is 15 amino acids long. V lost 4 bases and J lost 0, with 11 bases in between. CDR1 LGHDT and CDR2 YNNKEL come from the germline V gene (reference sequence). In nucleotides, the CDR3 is TGTGCCAGCAGCCCGGGTTCCCCTAGCACAGATACGCAGTATTTT. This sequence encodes CASSPGSPSTDTQYF.

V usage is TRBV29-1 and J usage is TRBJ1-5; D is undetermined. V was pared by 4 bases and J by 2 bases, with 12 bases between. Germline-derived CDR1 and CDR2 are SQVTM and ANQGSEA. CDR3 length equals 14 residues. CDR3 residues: CSVVWGYGNQPQHF. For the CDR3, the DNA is TGCAGCGTTGTTTGGGGATATGGCAATCAGCCCCAGCATTTT.

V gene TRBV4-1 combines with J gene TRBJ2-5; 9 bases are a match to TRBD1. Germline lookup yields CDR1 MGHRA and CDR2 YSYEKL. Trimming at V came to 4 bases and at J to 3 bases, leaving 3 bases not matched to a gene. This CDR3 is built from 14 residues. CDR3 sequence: CASSPRDREETQYF. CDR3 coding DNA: TGCGCCAGCAGCCCCCGGGACAGGGAAGAGACCCAGTACTTC.

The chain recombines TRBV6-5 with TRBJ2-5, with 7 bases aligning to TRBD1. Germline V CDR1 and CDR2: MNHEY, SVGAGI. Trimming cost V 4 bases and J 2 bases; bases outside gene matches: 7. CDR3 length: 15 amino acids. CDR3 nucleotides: TGTGCCAGCAGTTTTCCGCGACAGGGTCAAGAGACCCAGTACTTC. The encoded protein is CASSFPRQGQETQYF.

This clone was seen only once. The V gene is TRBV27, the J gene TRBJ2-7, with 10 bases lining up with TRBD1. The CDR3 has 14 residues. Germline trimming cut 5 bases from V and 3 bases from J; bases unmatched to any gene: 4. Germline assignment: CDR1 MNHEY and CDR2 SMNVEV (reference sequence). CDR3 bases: TGTGCCAGCAGTGGGGGACAGGGGCGCTACGAGCAGTACTTC. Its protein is CASSGGQGRYEQYF.

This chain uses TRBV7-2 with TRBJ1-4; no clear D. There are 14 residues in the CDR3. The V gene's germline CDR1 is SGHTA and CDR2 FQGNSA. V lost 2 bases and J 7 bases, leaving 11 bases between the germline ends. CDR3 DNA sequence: TGTGCCAGCAGCTTACGGGGTATCGGTGAAAAACTGTTTTTT. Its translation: CASSLRGIGEKLFF.

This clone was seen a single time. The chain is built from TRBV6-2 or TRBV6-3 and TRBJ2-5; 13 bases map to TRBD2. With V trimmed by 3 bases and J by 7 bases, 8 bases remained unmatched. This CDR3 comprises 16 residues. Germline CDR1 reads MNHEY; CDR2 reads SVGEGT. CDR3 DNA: TGTGCCAGCAGTTATTTCGGACTAGCGGGGGACGGGACCCAGTACTTC. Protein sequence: CASSYFGLAGDGTQYF.

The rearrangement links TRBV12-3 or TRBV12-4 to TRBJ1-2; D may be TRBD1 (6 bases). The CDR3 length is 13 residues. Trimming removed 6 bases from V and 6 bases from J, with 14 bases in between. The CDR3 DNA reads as TGTGCCAGCAGCCTGAGACAGGAAGATGGCTACACCTTC. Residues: CASSLRQEDGYTF.

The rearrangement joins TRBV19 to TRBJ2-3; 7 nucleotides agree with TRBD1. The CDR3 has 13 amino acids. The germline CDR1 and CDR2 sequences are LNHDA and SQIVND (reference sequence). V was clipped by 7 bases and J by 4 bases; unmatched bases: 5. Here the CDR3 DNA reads TGTGCCAGTACTTCCCAGGGGGCAGATACGCAGTATTTT. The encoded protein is CASTSQGADTQYF.

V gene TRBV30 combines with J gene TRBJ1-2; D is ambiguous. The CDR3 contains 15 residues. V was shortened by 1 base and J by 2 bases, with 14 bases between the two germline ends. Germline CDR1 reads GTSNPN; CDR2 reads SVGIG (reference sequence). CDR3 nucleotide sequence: TGTGCCTGGAGTGATCACAGCCGCCCGAACTATGGCTACACCTTC. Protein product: CAWSDHSRPNYGYTF.

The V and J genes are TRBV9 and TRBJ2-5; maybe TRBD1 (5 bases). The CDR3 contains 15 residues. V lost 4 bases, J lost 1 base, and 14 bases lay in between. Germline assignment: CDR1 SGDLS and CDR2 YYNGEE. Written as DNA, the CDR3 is TGTGCCAGCAGCTCCGTAGGGGCCGCCCAAGAGACCCAGTACTTC. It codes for CASSSVGAAQETQYF. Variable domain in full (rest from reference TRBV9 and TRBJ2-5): DSGVTQTPKHLITATGQRVTLRCSPRSGDLSVYWYQQSLDQGLQFLIQYYNGEERAKGNILERFSAQQFPDLHSELNLSSLELGDSALYFCASSSVGAAQETQYFGPGTRLLVL.

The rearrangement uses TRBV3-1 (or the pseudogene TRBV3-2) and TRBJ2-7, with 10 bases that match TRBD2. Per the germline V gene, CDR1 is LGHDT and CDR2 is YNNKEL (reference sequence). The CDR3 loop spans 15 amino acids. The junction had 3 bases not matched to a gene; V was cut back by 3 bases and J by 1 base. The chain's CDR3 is CASSQMTSGSYEQYF. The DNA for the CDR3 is TGTGCCAGCAGCCAGATGACTAGCGGGTCCTACGAGCAGTACTTC.

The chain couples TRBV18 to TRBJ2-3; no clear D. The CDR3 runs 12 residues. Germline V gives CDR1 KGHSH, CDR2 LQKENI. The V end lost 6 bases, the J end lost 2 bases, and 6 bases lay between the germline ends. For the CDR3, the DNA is TGTGCCAGCTCCCCGAACACAGATACGCAGTATTTT. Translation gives CASSPNTDTQYF.

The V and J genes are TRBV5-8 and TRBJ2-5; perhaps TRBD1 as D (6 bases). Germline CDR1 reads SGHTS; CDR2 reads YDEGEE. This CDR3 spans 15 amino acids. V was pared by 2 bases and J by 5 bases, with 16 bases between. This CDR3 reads CASSFDQGLWETQYF. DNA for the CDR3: TGTGCCAGCAGCTTCGATCAGGGGCTGTGGGAGACCCAGTACTTC.

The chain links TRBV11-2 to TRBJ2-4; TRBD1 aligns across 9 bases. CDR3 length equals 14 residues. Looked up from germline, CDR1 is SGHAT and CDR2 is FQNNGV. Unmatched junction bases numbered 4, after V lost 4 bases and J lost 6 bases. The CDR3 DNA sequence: TGTGCCAGCAGCTCGGGACAGGGTATAAACATTCAGTACTTC. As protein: CASSSGQGINIQYF.

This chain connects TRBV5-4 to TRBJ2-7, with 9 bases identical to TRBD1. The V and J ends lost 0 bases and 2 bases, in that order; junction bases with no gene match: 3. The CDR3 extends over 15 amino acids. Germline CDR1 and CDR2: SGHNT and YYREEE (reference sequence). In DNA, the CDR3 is TGTGCCAGCAGCTTGGGAGGGACAGGGACCTACGAGCAGTACTTC. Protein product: CASSLGGTGTYEQYF.

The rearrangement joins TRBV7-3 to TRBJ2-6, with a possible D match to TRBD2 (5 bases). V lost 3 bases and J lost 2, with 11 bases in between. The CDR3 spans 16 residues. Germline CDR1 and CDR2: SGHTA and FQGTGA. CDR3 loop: CASSLRAGPGANVLTF. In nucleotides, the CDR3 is TGTGCCAGCAGCTTGAGGGCCGGGCCTGGGGCCAACGTCCTGACTTTC.